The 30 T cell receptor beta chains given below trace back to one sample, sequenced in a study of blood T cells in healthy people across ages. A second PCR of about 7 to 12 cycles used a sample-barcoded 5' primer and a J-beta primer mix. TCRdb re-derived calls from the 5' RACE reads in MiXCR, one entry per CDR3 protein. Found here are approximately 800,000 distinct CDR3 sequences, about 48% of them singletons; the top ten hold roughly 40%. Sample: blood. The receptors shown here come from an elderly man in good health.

CDR3 nucleotides: TGTGCCAGCAGCCAGAGGGCGGTCGAGCAGTACTTC. This encodes CASSQRAVEQYF. The gene calls are TRBV3-1 and TRBJ2-7, with TRBD2 as a possible D gene (5 bases). There are 12 residues in the CDR3. The V gene lost 3 bases and the J gene lost 6 bases, with 9 bases spanning the gap. CDR1 and CDR2 from the germline V gene are LGHDT and YNNKEL (reference sequence).

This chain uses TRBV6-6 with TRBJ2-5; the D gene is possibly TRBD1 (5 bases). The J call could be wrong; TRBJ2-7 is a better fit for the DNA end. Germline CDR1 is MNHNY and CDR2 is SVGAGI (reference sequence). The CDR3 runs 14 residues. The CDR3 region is CASSTAGATYEQYF. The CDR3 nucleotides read TGTGCCAGCAGCACCGCTGGGGCCACCTACGAGCAGTACTTC.

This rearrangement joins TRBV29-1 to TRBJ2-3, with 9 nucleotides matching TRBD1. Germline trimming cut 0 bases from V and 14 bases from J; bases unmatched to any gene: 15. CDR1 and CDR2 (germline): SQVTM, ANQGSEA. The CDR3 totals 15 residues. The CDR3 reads CSVEDRTGVFRYAYF. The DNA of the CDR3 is TGCAGCGTTGAAGATCGGACAGGGGTTTTCAGATACGCGTATTTT.

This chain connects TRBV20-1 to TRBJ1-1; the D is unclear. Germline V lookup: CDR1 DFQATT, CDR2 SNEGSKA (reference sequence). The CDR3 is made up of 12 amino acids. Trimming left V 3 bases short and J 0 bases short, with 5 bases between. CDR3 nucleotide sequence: TGCAGTGCTAGCTCGGTGAACACTGAAGCTTTCTTT. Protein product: CSASSVNTEAFF.

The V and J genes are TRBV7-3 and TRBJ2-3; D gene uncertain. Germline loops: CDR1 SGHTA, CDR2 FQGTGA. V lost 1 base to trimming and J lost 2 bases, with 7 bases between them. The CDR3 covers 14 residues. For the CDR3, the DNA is TGTGCCAGCAGCTTAATAGACTCCACAGATACGCAGTATTTT. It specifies CASSLIDSTDTQYF.

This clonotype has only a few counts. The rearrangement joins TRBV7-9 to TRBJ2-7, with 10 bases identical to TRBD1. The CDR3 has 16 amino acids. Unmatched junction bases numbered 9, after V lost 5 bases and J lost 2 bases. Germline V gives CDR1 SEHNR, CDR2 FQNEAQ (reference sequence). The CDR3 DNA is TGTGCCAGCAGCCCCACCGGGACAGGGGTCCCCTACGAGCAGTACTTC. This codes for CASSPTGTGVPYEQYF.

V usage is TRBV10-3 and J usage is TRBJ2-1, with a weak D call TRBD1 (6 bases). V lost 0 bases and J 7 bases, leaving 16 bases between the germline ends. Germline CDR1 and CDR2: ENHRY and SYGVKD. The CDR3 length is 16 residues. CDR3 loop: CAISESKPGVRNEQFF. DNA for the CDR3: TGTGCCATCAGTGAGTCCAAACCAGGGGTTAGAAATGAGCAGTTCTTC.

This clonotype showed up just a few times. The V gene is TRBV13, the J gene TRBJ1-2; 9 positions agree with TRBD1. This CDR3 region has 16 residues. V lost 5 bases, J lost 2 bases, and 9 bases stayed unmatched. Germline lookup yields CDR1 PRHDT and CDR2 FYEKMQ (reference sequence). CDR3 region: CASSLPRTGENYGYTF. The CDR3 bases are TGTGCCAGCAGCCTACCCAGGACAGGGGAGAACTATGGCTACACCTTC.

Here the CDR3 DNA reads TGTGCCAGCAGCCCACAGGGTGTAGGCGTACACAGATACGCGTATTTT. Translation: CASSPQGVGVHRYAYF. The chain employs TRBV13 and TRBJ2-3; possibly TRBD1 for D (6 bases). Looked up from germline, CDR1 is PRHDT and CDR2 is FYEKMQ (reference sequence). Trimming removed 5 bases from V and 14 bases from J, with 29 bases in between. CDR3 size: 16 residues.

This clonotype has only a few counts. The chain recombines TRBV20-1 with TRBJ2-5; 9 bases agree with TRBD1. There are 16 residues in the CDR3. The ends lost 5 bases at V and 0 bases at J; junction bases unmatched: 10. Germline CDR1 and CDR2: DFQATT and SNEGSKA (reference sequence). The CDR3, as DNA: TGCAGTGCTTCCAAACAGGGGGCGGGGTACCAAGAGACCCAGTACTTC. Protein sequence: CSASKQGAGYQETQYF.

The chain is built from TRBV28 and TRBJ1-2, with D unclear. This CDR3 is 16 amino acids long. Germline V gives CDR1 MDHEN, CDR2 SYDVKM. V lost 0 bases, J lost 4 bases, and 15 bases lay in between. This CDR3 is CASSLWGAGNSYGYTF. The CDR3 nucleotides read TGTGCCAGCAGTTTATGGGGCGCAGGAAACTCCTATGGCTACACCTTC.

CDR3 coding DNA: TGTGCCAGCAGTTTACTAGCGGGAGGCCTGGGGGCCTACAATGAGCAGTTCTTC. It is translated as CASSLLAGGLGAYNEQFF. The chain carries TRBV27 and TRBJ2-1; TRBD2 matches at 11 bases. V dropped 2 bases and J dropped 2; count of bases not matched to a gene: 8. Germline CDR1 is MNHEY and CDR2 is SMNVEV (reference sequence). CDR3 length: 18 amino acids.

CDR3 region: CASSVGSGDGYGYTF. The DNA for the CDR3 is TGTGCCAGCAGCGTAGGGTCAGGCGACGGCTATGGCTACACCTTC. The rearrangement joins TRBV9 to TRBJ1-2; D call uncertain. V was clipped by 0 bases and J by 4 bases, with 13 bases between them. This CDR3 has 15 amino acids. Germline V gene data show CDR1 as SGDLS and CDR2 as YYNGEE.

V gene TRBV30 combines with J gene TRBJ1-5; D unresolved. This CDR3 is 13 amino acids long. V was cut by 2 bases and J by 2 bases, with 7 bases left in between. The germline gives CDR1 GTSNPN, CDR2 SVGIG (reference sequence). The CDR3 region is CAWSLTGNQPQHF. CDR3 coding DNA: TGTGCCTGGAGTCTGACCGGCAATCAGCCCCAGCATTTT.

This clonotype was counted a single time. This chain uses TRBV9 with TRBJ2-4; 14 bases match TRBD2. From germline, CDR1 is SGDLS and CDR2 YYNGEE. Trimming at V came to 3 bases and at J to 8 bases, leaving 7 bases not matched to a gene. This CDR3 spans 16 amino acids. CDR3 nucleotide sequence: TGTGCCAGCAGCGCGGGGACTAGCGGGAGTACCCACATTCAGTACTTC. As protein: CASSAGTSGSTHIQYF.

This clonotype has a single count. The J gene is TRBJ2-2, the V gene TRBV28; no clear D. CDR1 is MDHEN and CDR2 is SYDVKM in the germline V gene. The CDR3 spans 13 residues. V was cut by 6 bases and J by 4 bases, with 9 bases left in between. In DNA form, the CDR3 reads TGTGCCAGCAGACGCCAAGTCACCGGGGAGCTGTTTTTT. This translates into CASRRQVTGELFF.

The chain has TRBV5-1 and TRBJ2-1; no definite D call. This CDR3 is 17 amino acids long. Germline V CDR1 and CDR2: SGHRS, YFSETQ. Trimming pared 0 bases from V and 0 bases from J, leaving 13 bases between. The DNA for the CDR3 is TGCGCCAGCAGCTTGGTTTCTAGTCTGATCTCCTACAATGAGCAGTTCTTC. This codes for CASSLVSSLISYNEQFF. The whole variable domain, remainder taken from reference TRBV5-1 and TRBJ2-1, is KAGVTQTPRYLIKTRGQQVTLSCSPISGHRSVSWYQQTPGQGLQFLFEYFSETQRNKGNFPGRFSGRQFSNSRSEMNVSTLELGDSALYLCASSLVSSLISYNEQFFGPGTRLTVL.

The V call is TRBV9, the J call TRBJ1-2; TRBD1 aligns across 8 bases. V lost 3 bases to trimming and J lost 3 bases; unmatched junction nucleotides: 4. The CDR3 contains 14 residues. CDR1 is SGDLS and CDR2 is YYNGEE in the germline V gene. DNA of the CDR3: TGTGCCAGCAGCGACTCGACAGGGGACTATGGCTACACCTTC. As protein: CASSDSTGDYGYTF.

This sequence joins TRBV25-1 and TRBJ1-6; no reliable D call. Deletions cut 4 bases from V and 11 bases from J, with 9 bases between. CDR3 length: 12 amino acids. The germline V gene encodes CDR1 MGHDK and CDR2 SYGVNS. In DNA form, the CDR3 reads TGTGCCAGCAGTGGTGGCAGAACACCCCTCCACTTT. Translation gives CASSGGRTPLHF.

This chain's CDR3 is CASSVGAGLSNQPQHF. In nucleotides, the CDR3 is TGTGCCAGCAGCGTAGGCGCAGGCCTCAGCAATCAGCCCCAGCATTTT. The rearrangement joins TRBV9 to TRBJ1-5; D ambiguous. From germline, CDR1 is SGDLS and CDR2 YYNGEE. The CDR3 covers 16 residues. With 0 bases removed from V and 1 base from J, the gap between germline ends came to 11 bases.

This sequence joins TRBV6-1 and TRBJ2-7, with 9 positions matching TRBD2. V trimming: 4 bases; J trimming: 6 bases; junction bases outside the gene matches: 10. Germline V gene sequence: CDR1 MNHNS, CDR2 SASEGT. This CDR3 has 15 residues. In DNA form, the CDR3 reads TGTGCCAGCAGTGGGACCGGCGGGAGGGCTTTCGAGCAGTACTTC. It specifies CASSGTGGRAFEQYF.

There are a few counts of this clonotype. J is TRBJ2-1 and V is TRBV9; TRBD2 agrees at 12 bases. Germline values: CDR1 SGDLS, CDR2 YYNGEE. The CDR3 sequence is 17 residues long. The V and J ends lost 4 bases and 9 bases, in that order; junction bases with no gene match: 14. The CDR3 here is CASSPGVASGRVGEQFF. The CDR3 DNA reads TGTGCCAGCAGCCCAGGGGTTGCTAGCGGGAGGGTCGGTGAGCAGTTCTTC.

This chain's CDR3 is CASSAGLAGGIYEQFF. DNA of the CDR3: TGTGCCAGCAGCGCGGGACTAGCGGGAGGGATCTATGAGCAGTTCTTC. The chain combines TRBV6-1 with TRBJ2-1, with TRBD2 matching 16 bases. V was clipped by 6 bases and J by 8 bases; unmatched bases: 7. CDR1 is MNHNS, CDR2 SASEGT, per germline. There are 16 residues in the CDR3.

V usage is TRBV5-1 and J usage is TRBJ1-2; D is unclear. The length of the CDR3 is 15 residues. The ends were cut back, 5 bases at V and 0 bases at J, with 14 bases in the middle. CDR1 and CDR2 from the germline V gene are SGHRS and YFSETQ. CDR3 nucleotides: TGCGCCAGCAGACCGCAGGTCTCAGCTAACTATGGCTACACCTTC. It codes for CASRPQVSANYGYTF.

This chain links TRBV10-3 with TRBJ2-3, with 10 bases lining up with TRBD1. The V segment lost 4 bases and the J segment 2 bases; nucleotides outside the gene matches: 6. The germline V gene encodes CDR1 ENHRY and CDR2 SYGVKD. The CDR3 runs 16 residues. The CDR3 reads CAISGTGTGVTDTQYF. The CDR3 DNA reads TGTGCCATCAGTGGGACGGGGACAGGGGTCACAGATACGCAGTATTTT.

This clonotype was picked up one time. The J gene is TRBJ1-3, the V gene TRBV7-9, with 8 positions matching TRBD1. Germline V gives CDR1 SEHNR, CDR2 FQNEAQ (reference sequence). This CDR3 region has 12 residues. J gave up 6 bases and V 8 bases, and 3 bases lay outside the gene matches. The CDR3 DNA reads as TGTGCCAGCGGACAGGGCGAAAACACCATATATTTT. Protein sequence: CASGQGENTIYF.

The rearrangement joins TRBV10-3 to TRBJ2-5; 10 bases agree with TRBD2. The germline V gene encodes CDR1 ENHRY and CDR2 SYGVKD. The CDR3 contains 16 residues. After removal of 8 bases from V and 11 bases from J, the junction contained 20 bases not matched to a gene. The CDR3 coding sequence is TGTGCCATCGCCGGAGAACTAGCGGGAATTGGGAATGAGCAGTACTTC. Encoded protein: CAIAGELAGIGNEQYF.

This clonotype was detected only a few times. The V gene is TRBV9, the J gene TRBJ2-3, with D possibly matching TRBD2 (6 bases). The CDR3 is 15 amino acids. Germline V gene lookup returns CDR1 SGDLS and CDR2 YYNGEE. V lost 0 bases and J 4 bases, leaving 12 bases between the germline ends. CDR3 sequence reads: CASSVASGEPDTQYF. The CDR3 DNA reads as TGTGCCAGCAGCGTAGCGTCGGGGGAGCCAGATACGCAGTATTTT.

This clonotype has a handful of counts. CDR3 sequence (DNA): TGTGCCAGCAGCCAAGGCAGGACCCAGTACTTC. Its translation: CASSQGRTQYF. The chain is built from TRBV7-2 and TRBJ2-7; no clear D. The end of the DNA is better explained by TRBJ2-5, so the J call may be wrong. CDR1 and CDR2 from the germline V gene are SGHTA and FQGNSA. This CDR3 contains 11 residues.

Here the CDR3 reads CASSLTSGYHEQYF. CDR3 DNA sequence: TGTGCCAGCAGCTTAACTAGCGGGTACCACGAGCAGTACTTC. The rearrangement links TRBV7-2 to TRBJ2-7, with 9 bases fitting TRBD2. The CDR3 covers 14 residues. Germline V gene sequence: CDR1 SGHTA, CDR2 FQGNSA. V trimming: 2 bases; J trimming: 5 bases; junction bases outside the gene matches: 4.